This TCR beta chain was found in a study of identical twins. Each CDR3 protein is one row after TCRdb ran MiXCR on the 5' RACE reads. This table has roughly 540,000 distinct CDR3 sequences, approximately 22% appearing once. The ends lost 5 bases at V and 6 bases at J; junction bases unmatched: 5. CDR3 length: 13 residues. Germline CDR1 is SQVTM and CDR2 is ANQGSEA. These records were also assigned to another study, of T cells expressing NK-cell markers. Per that study: These clonotypes also led the CD3+CD56-NKG2C+ fraction in four donors.

Sequencing used CD4+ T cells sorted from blood. The chain recombines TRBV29-1 with TRBJ2-2, with 8 bases fitting TRBD1. The TCR sequence derives from a young woman in good health. CDR3 in amino acids: CSVSQGAAGELFF. CDR3 in DNA: TGCAGCGTTAGTCAGGGGGCGGCCGGGGAGCTGTTTTTT.